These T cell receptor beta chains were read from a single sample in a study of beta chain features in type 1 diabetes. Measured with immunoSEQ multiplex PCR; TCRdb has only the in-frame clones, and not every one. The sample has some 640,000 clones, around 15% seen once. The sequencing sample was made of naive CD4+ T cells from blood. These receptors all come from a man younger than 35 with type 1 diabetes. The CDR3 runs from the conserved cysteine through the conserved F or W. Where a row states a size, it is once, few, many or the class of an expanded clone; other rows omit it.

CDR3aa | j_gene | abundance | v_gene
CAITSRGAFYEQYF | TRBJ2-7 | - | TRBV10-3
CASSPGLAVDTQYF | TRBJ2-3 | few | TRBV7-2
CSVDGTGPGEQYF | TRBJ2-7 | - | TRBV29-1
CASSLGQGLRGQPQHF | TRBJ1-5 | - | TRBV7-2
CAWSKAGTGELFF | TRBJ2-2 | - | TRBV30
CASSETGTMDEQYF | TRBJ2-7 | - | TRBV5-1
CASSGQHNSPLHF | TRBJ1-6 | - | TRBV19
CASSLDAGTEEQYF | TRBJ2-7 | - | TRBV5-4
CASSSIALAYEQYF | TRBJ2-7 | - | TRBV7-2
CASSSQGSEQFF | TRBJ2-1 | few | TRBV7-2
CASSPDRGFGYGYTF | TRBJ1-2 | few | TRBV4-2
CASGLGTRGNTEAFF | TRBJ1-1 | - | TRBV12-5
CASSHPRGTSGTDTQYF | TRBJ2-3 | few | TRBV4-2
CASSSGTGTKNIQYF | TRBJ2-4 | - | TRBV7-2